The 21 T cell receptor beta chains presented below share a single source sample, sequenced in a study of T-cell memory formation after mild COVID-19. TCRdb itself ran the 5' RACE reads through MiXCR, one entry per CDR3 protein. The data show 250,000 or so distinct CDR3 sequences, roughly a tenth seen once. The sample consisted of PBMCs or a T cell subset sorted from them (not recorded which). Every receptor here comes from a man aged 18 to 35 who had mild COVID-19 (a few samples of this study predate the infection). Cell type and time point are not known.

This clonotype turned up a few times. CDR3 coding DNA: TGCAGCGTTGAGTTGTGGGGACAGCCGAACACCGGGGAGCTGTTTTTT. This sequence encodes CSVELWGQPNTGELFF. The chain uses TRBV29-1 and TRBJ2-2; 7 bases are a match to TRBD1. Germline CDR1 is SQVTM and CDR2 is ANQGSEA. The CDR3 consists of 16 residues. With 3 bases clipped from V and 0 bases from J, the junction kept 7 bases outside the gene matches.

The chain recombines TRBV20-1 with TRBJ1-6; 7 nucleotides agree with TRBD1. Germline assignment: CDR1 DFQATT and CDR2 SNEGSKA (reference sequence). J gave up 5 bases and V 5 bases, and 12 bases lay outside the gene matches. This CDR3 contains 16 residues. The CDR3: CSAHQRGRGDNSPLHF. DNA for the CDR3: TGCAGTGCTCACCAAAGGGGGCGCGGGGATAATTCACCCCTCCACTTT.

This clonotype has just a few counts. The CDR3, as DNA: TGCAGTGCTAGTGTATCGGGGGCCGGGACCCAGTACTTC. It yields the protein CSASVSGAGTQYF. The rearrangement links TRBV20-1 to TRBJ2-5; D possibly uses TRBD1 or TRBD2 (6 bases each). V was pared by 3 bases and J by 7 bases, with 15 bases between. The CDR3 covers 13 residues. Germline V gene data show CDR1 as DFQATT and CDR2 as SNEGSKA (reference sequence).

The CDR3, as DNA: TGTGCCAGCAGTCACGGTGGGGTGTCTCGGAATGAGCAGTTCTTC. This encodes CASSHGGVSRNEQFF. V gene TRBV6-2 or TRBV6-3 combines with J gene TRBJ2-1; D remains unclear. The CDR3 extends over 15 amino acids. Germline-derived CDR1 and CDR2 are MNHEY and SVGEGT. The germline V and J ends were trimmed by 5 bases and 7 bases, with 18 bases remaining between them.

The sample holds a few counts of this clonotype. The rearrangement joins TRBV4-3 to TRBJ1-1; D not resolved. Trimming stripped 0 bases from V and 2 bases from J, with 16 bases between. CDR3 length equals 17 residues. CDR1 is LGHNA, CDR2 YSLEER, per germline. CDR3 loop: CASSQDLRGATNTEAFF. The CDR3, as DNA: TGCGCCAGCAGCCAAGATCTTCGGGGAGCGACTAACACTGAAGCTTTCTTT.

The chain couples TRBV12-3 or TRBV12-4 to TRBJ1-1; D is uncertain. V lost 3 bases and J 3 bases, leaving 5 bases between the germline ends. The CDR3 spans 12 residues. The DNA for the CDR3 is TGTGCCAGCAGTTTCGGGGACACTGAAGCTTTCTTT. Its protein product is CASSFGDTEAFF.

The rearrangement links TRBV5-6 to TRBJ2-1, with 7 nucleotides matching TRBD1. With 5 bases clipped from V and 6 bases from J, the junction kept 5 bases outside the gene matches. This CDR3 comprises 13 residues. Germline V lookup: CDR1 SGHDT, CDR2 YYEEEE. CDR3 nucleotides: TGTGCCAGCAGGCTCCCAGGGGGCAATGAGCAGTTCTTC. Translated, it gives CASRLPGGNEQFF.

This clonotype was picked up a small number of times. The chain is built from TRBV5-1 and TRBJ1-1, with no clear D. In germline, CDR1 is SGHRS, CDR2 YFSETQ. Trimming left V 0 bases short and J 1 base short, with 7 bases between. The CDR3 consists of 14 residues. The CDR3 is CASSLEGGNTEAFF. CDR3 DNA: TGCGCCAGCAGCTTGGAGGGAGGGAACACTGAAGCTTTCTTT.

The genes are TRBV4-2 and TRBJ2-3, with 8 positions matching TRBD2. Germline V gene sequence: CDR1 LGHNA, CDR2 YNFKEQ. V gave up 3 bases and J gave up 0 bases; unmatched junction bases: 14. The CDR3 is made up of 19 amino acids. For the CDR3, the DNA is TGTGCCAGCAGCCAGGCATACAGCGGGGGCTTAGATAGCACAGATACGCAGTATTTT. This codes for CASSQAYSGGLDSTDTQYF.

The genes are TRBV11-2 and TRBJ2-5; TRBD2 agrees at 8 bases. Per germline, CDR1 SGHAT and CDR2 FQNNGV. The CDR3 contains 17 residues. Trimming removed 5 bases from V and 1 base from J; junction bases left unmatched: 12. The CDR3 spells CASSRGVVAGFQETQYF. The CDR3 region has the DNA TGTGCCAGCAGCCGAGGGGTGGTAGCGGGGTTCCAAGAGACCCAGTACTTC.

Regarding this clonotype: Germline is not matched at one junction end, which may reflect a read error. The chain carries TRBV4-2 and TRBJ2-5; tentative D call: TRBD2 (7 bases). Germline V gene lookup returns CDR1 LGHNA and CDR2 YNFKEQ. The CDR3 contains 17 residues. The CDR3: CASSQGSWRGRQETQYF. The CDR3 DNA follows: TGTGCCAGCAGTCAAGGGAGCTGGCGGGGGCGCCAAGAGACCCAGTACTTC.

Remarks on this clonotype: A junction boundary mismatches the germline segment, possibly from a read error. This chain links TRBV18 with TRBJ2-5, with no clear D. The V gene's germline CDR1 is KGHSH and CDR2 LQKENI. This CDR3 is built from 15 residues. The CDR3 DNA is TGTGCCAGCTCAACACCCTCCCTCACCCAAGAGACCCAGTACTTC. It specifies CASSTPSLTQETQYF.

The chain has TRBV11-1 and TRBJ2-3, with D unresolved. This CDR3 region has 13 residues. V was cut by 6 bases and J by 2 bases, with 9 bases left in between. Germline CDR1 SGHAT, CDR2 FQDESV (reference sequence). DNA of the CDR3: TGTGCCAGCAGACGGACGATCACAGATACGCAGTATTTT. Its translation: CASRRTITDTQYF.

This clonotype was seen repeatedly, ten times or more. The V and J genes are TRBV7-9 and TRBJ2-3; D may be TRBD1 (6 bases). Trimming removed 8 bases at V and 2 bases at J, with 11 bases between. This CDR3 has 13 residues. Germline V lookup: CDR1 SEHNR, CDR2 FQNEAQ (reference sequence). CDR3 in amino acids: CASSNRDTDTQYF. CDR3 DNA sequence: TGTGCCAGCTCGAACAGGGACACAGATACGCAGTATTTT. Filled out from reference TRBV7-9 and TRBJ2-3, the complete variable domain reads DTGVSQNPRHKITKRGQNVTFRCDPISEHNRLYWYRQTLGQGPEFLTYFQNEAQLEKSRLLSDRFSAERPKGSFSTLEIQRTEQGDSAMYLCASSNRDTDTQYFGPGTRLTVL.

The table lists this clonotype with a count of one. The CDR3 carries no conserved terminal phenylalanine or tryptophan, so it likely arises from a read error. The chain couples TRBV7-6 to TRBJ2-1; 9 positions agree with TRBD1. J lost 9 bases, V lost 8 bases, and 17 bases had no gene match. This CDR3 has 16 residues. Germline V gives CDR1 SGHVS, CDR2 FNYEAQ. CDR3 DNA sequence: TGTGCCAGCTGGGGGCCCGGGACAGGGAGTGGTAGTGAGCAGTTCCTC. It translates to CASWGPGTGSGSEQFL.

This clonotype was detected only a few times. This chain links TRBV5-1 with TRBJ2-3; TRBD1 aligns across 9 bases. Losses at the gene ends were 9 bases for V and 4 bases for J; bases not matched to a gene: 9. Per the germline V gene, CDR1 is SGHRS and CDR2 is YFSETQ. This CDR3 has 14 residues. The CDR3 is CATAPGQGPDTQYF. Written as DNA, the CDR3 is TGCGCCACGGCTCCGGGACAGGGTCCAGATACGCAGTATTTT.

This clonotype came up a few times. The chain has TRBV7-9 and TRBJ1-2; 9 bases match TRBD1. CDR1 SEHNR and CDR2 FQNEAQ come from the germline V gene (reference sequence). The CDR3 runs 14 residues. The V gene end was trimmed by 1 base and the J gene end by 7 bases; junction bases not matched to a gene: 4. In DNA form, the CDR3 reads TGTGCCAGCAGCTTAGTGGGACAGGGAGGTGGCTACACCTTC. It translates to CASSLVGQGGGYTF.

The CDR3 coding sequence is TGCAGTGCTAGAGCCCGGCCACTGGGAGGGGAGGAGCAGTACTTC. This translates into CSARARPLGGEEQYF. The gene calls are TRBV20-1 and TRBJ2-7, with 7 bases aligning to TRBD2. Germline V gives CDR1 DFQATT, CDR2 SNEGSKA (reference sequence). This CDR3 has 15 amino acids. The ends lost 1 base at V and 7 bases at J; junction bases unmatched: 13.

The V call is TRBV24-1, the J call TRBJ1-5; 7 positions agree with TRBD1. The germline V gene has CDR1 KGHDR and CDR2 SFDVKD. V lost 9 bases to trimming and J lost 2 bases; unmatched junction nucleotides: 9. The CDR3 extends over 15 amino acids. CDR3 coding DNA: TGTGCCACCCGGGGTGGCGGGACAGGCAATCAGCCCCAGCATTTT. Its protein product is CATRGGGTGNQPQHF.

The gene calls are TRBV12-3 or TRBV12-4 and TRBJ2-7; D may be TRBD1 (6 bases). This CDR3 region has 14 residues. Trimming cost V 4 bases and J 2 bases, with 12 bases left between them. The CDR3 DNA follows: TGTGCCAGCAGTTCACAGGGAGATCCCTACGAGCAGTACTTC. Protein sequence: CASSSQGDPYEQYF.

The table lists this clonotype with a few counts. CDR3 sequence: CASSLDAGQGSLSYTF. CDR3 nucleotide sequence: TGTGCCAGCAGCTTAGATGCGGGACAGGGTTCACTGAGCTACACCTTC. The V call is TRBV7-2, the J call TRBJ1-2; TRBD1 aligns across 9 bases. From germline, CDR1 is SGHTA and CDR2 FQGNSA. V was clipped by 1 base and J by 9 bases; unmatched bases: 12. This CDR3 region has 16 residues.